The 15 T cell receptor beta chains presented below share a single source sample, sequenced in a study of T cells in localized non-small cell lung cancer. Here immunoSEQ multiplex PCR was the method, and the copy in TCRdb shows in-frame clones only, minus some. The sample holds 45,000 to 60,000 clones, over 70% seen once. Here the sequenced sample was PBMCs, taken before any cancer treatment. The source is a woman aged 35 to 70 with stage II lung adenocarcinoma.

The chain links TRBV2 to TRBJ2-5, with D uncertain. The germline V gene encodes CDR1 SNHLY and CDR2 FYNNEI. V was clipped by 6 bases and J by 5 bases, with 7 bases between them. This CDR3 spans 11 amino acids. The CDR3: CASSDGETQYF. CDR3 DNA sequence: TGTGCCAGCAGCGATGGGGAGACCCAGTACTTC. The variable domain in full, completed from reference TRBV2 and TRBJ2-5, reads EPEVTQTPSHQVTQMGQEVILRCVPISNHLYFYWYRQILGQKVEFLVSFYNNEISEKSEIFDDQFSVERPDGSNFTLKIRSTKLEDSAMYFCASSDGETQYFGPGTRLLVL.

The V and J genes are TRBV5-4 and TRBJ1-5; the D is unclear. This CDR3 comprises 16 residues. Germline V gene lookup returns CDR1 SGHNT and CDR2 YYREEE (reference sequence). The V gene lost 4 bases and the J gene lost 5 bases, with 19 bases spanning the gap. The CDR3 spells CASSPGLEPRDQPQHF. CDR3 nucleotide sequence: TGTGCCAGCAGCCCGGGCCTGGAACCGAGGGATCAGCCCCAGCATTTT.

By proportion, this clone is medium-sized. This chain connects TRBV4-1 to TRBJ1-5; D gene unclear. Germline V gene lookup returns CDR1 MGHRA and CDR2 YSYEKL. This CDR3 contains 15 residues. Trimming stripped 5 bases from V and 4 bases from J, with 15 bases between. CDR3 bases: TGCGCCAGCAGCTCAGGCGGGGTTCGAAATCAGCCCCAGCATTTT. Translating gives CASSSGGVRNQPQHF.

The chain uses TRBV7-2 and TRBJ2-3; D is uncertain. Germline loops: CDR1 SGHTA, CDR2 FQGNSA. V was clipped by 4 bases and J by 3 bases, with 17 bases between them. The CDR3 has 16 amino acids. The CDR3 here is CASSSYSTYTTDTQYF. The CDR3 coding sequence is TGTGCCAGCAGCTCATACTCGACATATACTACAGATACGCAGTATTTT.

This chain connects TRBV5-4 to TRBJ2-3; D is ambiguous. The V gene's germline CDR1 is SGHNT and CDR2 YYREEE (reference sequence). The CDR3 totals 15 residues. Trimming shortened V by 4 bases and J by 0 bases, and 12 bases separated the two germline ends. The CDR3 sequence is CASSTGRSSTDTQYF. The CDR3 region has the DNA TGTGCCAGCAGCACCGGAAGGAGTAGCACAGATACGCAGTATTTT.

CDR3 DNA sequence: TGTGCCAGCTCACTTACAGGGGTCAATGAAAAACTGTTTTTT. As protein: CASSLTGVNEKLFF. This sequence joins TRBV18 and TRBJ1-4, with TRBD1 matching over 7 bases. J was trimmed by 5 bases and V by 4 bases; bases with no gene match: 4. The CDR3 spans 14 residues. CDR1 and CDR2 (germline): KGHSH, LQKENI.

The CDR3 reads CASSLPPGGSSNQPQHF. The CDR3 nucleotides are TGTGCCAGCAGTTTACCCCCGGGGGGCTCTAGCAATCAGCCCCAGCATTTT. The chain is built from TRBV28 and TRBJ1-5; D may be TRBD1 (6 bases). Germline V gene sequence: CDR1 MDHEN, CDR2 SYDVKM. V was trimmed by 2 bases and J by 0 bases, leaving 14 bases between them. The CDR3 is 17 residues long.

This clone was recorded a few times. The chain carries TRBV9 and TRBJ2-4, with 10 positions matching TRBD2. CDR3 length: 20 residues. Germline CDR1 and CDR2: SGDLS and YYNGEE. V gave up 2 bases and J gave up 0 bases; unmatched junction bases: 14. The CDR3 DNA follows: TGTGCCAGCAGCGTCGGTATAGCGGGGGGATTGCGGGGAGCCAAAAACATTCAGTACTTC. Translated, it gives CASSVGIAGGLRGAKNIQYF.

CDR3 loop: CASGRGDTGELFF. The CDR3 DNA reads TGTGCCAGCGGTCGGGGGGACACCGGGGAGCTGTTTTTT. This chain joins TRBV28 and TRBJ2-2; TRBD2 agrees at 7 bases. Losses at the gene ends were 8 bases for V and 3 bases for J; bases not matched to a gene: 3. The CDR3 is 13 residues long. Germline V gives CDR1 MDHEN, CDR2 SYDVKM.

The chain employs TRBV7-9 and TRBJ1-4; D is ambiguous. Germline values: CDR1 SEHNR, CDR2 FQNEAQ (reference sequence). This CDR3 spans 15 amino acids. The ends were cut back, 4 bases at V and 5 bases at J, with 14 bases in the middle. In DNA form, the CDR3 reads TGTGCCAGCAGCTCTTCAGGCTGGAGAAATGAAAAACTGTTTTTT. This translates into CASSSSGWRNEKLFF.

The chain recombines TRBV19 with TRBJ2-5; 11 bases agree with TRBD2. CDR1 is LNHDA and CDR2 is SQIVND in the germline V gene (reference sequence). The CDR3 runs to 17 residues. Unmatched junction bases numbered 8, after V lost 4 bases and J lost 1 base. The CDR3 reads CASSRPSGGPLQETQYF. CDR3 bases: TGTGCCAGTAGTAGACCTAGCGGGGGGCCACTCCAAGAGACCCAGTACTTC.

J is TRBJ2-1 and V is TRBV9; the match to TRBD1 covers 7 bases. The germline gives CDR1 SGDLS, CDR2 YYNGEE. CDR3 length: 16 amino acids. V shed 3 bases and J 3 bases; nucleotides not matched to a gene: 9. The CDR3 DNA reads as TGTGCCAGCAGCGATCCTGACAGGGCAATCTACAATGAGCAGTTCTTC. This encodes CASSDPDRAIYNEQFF. Together with reference TRBV9 and TRBJ2-1, the CDR3 gives the full variable domain: DSGVTQTPKHLITATGQRVTLRCSPRSGDLSVYWYQQSLDQGLQFLIQYYNGEERAKGNILERFSAQQFPDLHSELNLSSLELGDSALYFCASSDPDRAIYNEQFFGPGTRLTVL.

This rearrangement joins TRBV4-2 to TRBJ1-1; D not resolved. The CDR3 has 16 amino acids. The germline CDR1 and CDR2 sequences are LGHNA and YNFKEQ. Trimming removed 1 base from V and 0 bases from J, with 12 bases in between. The CDR3 reads CASSQGGSGVNTEAFF. CDR3 in DNA: TGTGCCAGCAGCCAAGGTGGGAGCGGAGTGAACACTGAAGCTTTCTTT.

V is TRBV2 and J is TRBJ1-5; 7 bases line up with TRBD1. This CDR3 is built from 17 residues. The ends lost 7 bases at V and 1 base at J; junction bases unmatched: 13. Germline V gene lookup returns CDR1 SNHLY and CDR2 FYNNEI. The CDR3 DNA sequence: TGTGCCAGCACCCGAGCCCCAGGGGGATACAGCAATCAGCCCCAGCATTTT. It specifies CASTRAPGGYSNQPQHF.

This rearrangement joins TRBV2 to TRBJ1-1, with 10 bases matching TRBD1. The CDR3 is 13 amino acids. The V segment lost 7 bases and the J segment 4 bases; nucleotides outside the gene matches: 3. The V gene's germline CDR1 is SNHLY and CDR2 FYNNEI. The CDR3 coding sequence is TGTGCCAGCACGGGACAGGGGTTCACTGAAGCTTTCTTT. This gives the protein CASTGQGFTEAFF. Full variable domain (missing parts from reference TRBV2 and TRBJ1-1): EPEVTQTPSHQVTQMGQEVILRCVPISNHLYFYWYRQILGQKVEFLVSFYNNEISEKSEIFDDQFSVERPDGSNFTLKIRSTKLEDSAMYFCASTGQGFTEAFFGQGTRLTVV.